This T cell receptor (beta chain) appears in the sequencing data of a study of Graves' ophthalmopathy and Graves' hyperthyroidism. About the research overall: Peripheral blood was gathered at the point of initial diagnosis, before any treatment started.

RNA transcripts served as template for amplifying TCR beta CDR3 sequences. HTBI primers served in a first-round RT-PCR, which a second-round multiplex PCR followed. TCRdb re-called the multiplex PCR reads through MiXCR, storing one row per CDR3 protein. The sample lists 360,000 or so distinct CDR3 sequences, about a sixth seen once, with roughly 1.4% in the top ten. At least ten counts were recorded for this clonotype. Its cognate antigen is unknown. The V gene's germline CDR1 is SGHVS and CDR2 FQNEAQ. V was trimmed by 5 bases and J by 7 bases, leaving 15 bases between them. The CDR3 has 14 residues. General study findings and limits: The model's prediction of ophthalmopathy progression had 65% to 71% sensitivity and around 78% specificity.

Moderate-to-severe activity, CAS ≥3, NOSPECS ≥4 and duration under 3 months were recorded for donors with ophthalmopathy. What supplied the PBMCs was about 9.8 ml of fresh peripheral blood. The chain is built from TRBV7-8 and TRBJ1-5; a weak D match, TRBD1 (5 bases). This sequence originates from a woman aged 18-35 years with Graves' ophthalmopathy. The sample taken for sequencing was peripheral blood. In nucleotides, the CDR3 is TGTGCCAGCAGCCCCACTTCGGGGGTACAGCCCCAGCATTTT. This sequence encodes CASSPTSGVQPQHF. Based on the CDR3 plus reference TRBV7-8 and TRBJ1-5, the full variable domain is GAGVSQSPRYKVAKRGQDVALRCDPISGHVSLFWYQQALGQGPEFLTYFQNEAQLDKSGLPSDRFFAERPEGSVSTLKIQRTQQEDSAVYLCASSPTSGVQPQHFGDGTRLSIL.